The sequence of this TCR beta chain was determined in a study of T cells in Graves' hyperthyroidism and ophthalmopathy (dated by TCRdb to about 2019). Context from the whole study: Peripheral blood samples were taken at initial diagnosis, before any treatment was given. An independent validation cohort of under 20 hyperthyroidism patients and over 15 patients who later progressed to ophthalmopathy tested prospective prediction of ophthalmopathy. Following sampling, methimazole starting at 30 mg daily was given to hyperthyroidism patients, and high-dose intravenous methylprednisolone was given to ophthalmopathy patients. According to the paper, TCR Vbeta CDR3 sequencing was carried out on approximately 140 peripheral blood samples, which came from approximately 41 ophthalmopathy, fewer than 80 hyperthyroidism and approximately 17 progressor patients. TCR V-J signatures able to tell the groups apart were searched for in a discovery cohort of around 95 patients, of whom fewer than 45 had Graves' ophthalmopathy and some 60 had stable Graves' hyperthyroidism. The 90 to 100 discovery patients were randomly split 7:3 into training and test sets. In more than five Graves' hyperthyroidism patients, the study also compared T-cell repertoires from thyroid tissue with T-cell repertoires from blood. General study outcomes and caveats: In validation, the model predicted progression to ophthalmopathy with approximately 71% sensitivity and less than 75% specificity, a median of roughly seven months before onset. A model built on a 13 V-J signature distinguished ophthalmopathy from stable hyperthyroidism, reaching approximately 89% sensitivity and about 81% specificity in cross-validation and 80%/75% in testing. Sample size was not statistically predetermined, and investigators were not blinded to group allocation. Blood samples also contained most of the expanded thyroid clonotypes (frequency above 0.001), which suggests that blood repertoires may reflect thyroid immune responses.

Amplification of TCR beta CDR3 regions was carried out from RNA transcripts. The TCR CDR3 was subjected to a first round of RT-PCR using the HTBI primer set and the Qiagen OneStep RT-PCR kit. The libraries were constructed in a second round of multiplex PCR and then size-selected and purified. Libraries were sequenced paired-end with 100 bp reads on an Illumina HiSeq2000. For the original study's pipeline: SOAPnuke was used to process the raw data, throwing out any read that contained adapters or uncalled bases, had a mean Phred below 15, or lacked an exact constant-primer or identifier match. High-quality paired reads were merged using COPE v1.2.5, and each unique nucleotide sequence was defined as a clonotype. MiTCR v1.1 was used to align the clonotypes against IMGT TRBV, TRBD and TRBJ reference segments. The analysis was restricted to V-J combinations with a frequency above 0.0001, which together covered 98% to 99.2% of the repertoires. A TCS score was defined as the ratio between F50 (clonal expansion) and ExV (chaos), using BLOSUM62-based TCRdist between CDR3 peptides within each V-J. Welch's t-statistics and random forest reduced around 510 V-J features to about 12, which were used in a naive Bayes classifier (R e1071). TCRdb redid the processing of the public reads, applying fastp at Q25 and MiXCR, and retained in-frame beta chains. CDR3 protein duplicates are merged, each entry listing the most common genes and DNA. None of the V and J calls come from the authors' own analysis; TCRdb made them. For this sample the table gives about 270,000 distinct CDR3 sequences, of which approximately 20% were detected only once. The ten most abundant clones make up approximately 60% of the sample.

Ophthalmopathy patients had moderately to severely active disease, Clinical Activity Score of at least 3, NOSPECS grade of at least 4, and duration under 3 months. Patients with uncontrolled infections, other autoimmune diseases, pregnancy or lactation were excluded. Diagnoses relied on clinical symptoms, serum thyroxine and TRAb, thyroid ultrasound and orbital computed tomography. Ficoll-Paque density gradient centrifugation was used to isolate PBMCs from around 9.1 ml of fresh peripheral blood. Trizol reagent was used to extract total RNA, and RNA quality was then checked on an Agilent 2100 Bioanalyzer. The CDR3, cysteine through phenylalanine, is 11 amino acids long. The read is trimmed to its CDR3 DNA, 33 bases read in frame from base 1. Taken from the germline V gene, the CDR1 and CDR2 loops are KGHDR and SFDVKD. This clonotype was observed a few times. Its antigen specificity is not known. An end of the junction differs from the germline gene, which may be a read error.

Sequenced input: blood. This chain joins TRBV24-1 to TRBJ2-1; the D gene identity is not certain. This TCR was recovered from a man aged 25-40 years with Graves' ophthalmopathy. The CDR3 loop reads CATSDLRASLF. The base sequence is TGTGCCACCAGTGATTTAAGGGCCTCTCTCTTC.